These 9 T cell receptor beta chains were sequenced from one sample in a study of blood T cell repertoires in COVID-19. Profiling relied on immunoSEQ multiplex PCR, and the TCRdb table lists in-frame clones only, not all of them. The table has 250,000 to 300,000 clones, 88% seen once. The source material was PBMCs or T cells enriched from blood (not recorded which). These receptors all stem from a woman aged 25-40 years who had recovered from COVID-19.

This rearrangement joins TRBV28 to TRBJ2-7, with D possibly matching TRBD1 (5 bases). Trimming left V 6 bases short and J 6 bases short, with 9 bases between. CDR1 is MDHEN and CDR2 is SYDVKM in the germline V gene. The CDR3 loop spans 11 amino acids. Here the CDR3 reads CASRGVSEQYF. DNA for the CDR3: TGTGCCAGCAGAGGGGTCTCCGAGCAGTACTTC. The full variable domain, with the rest looked up from reference TRBV28 and TRBJ2-7, is DVKVTQSSRYLVKRTGEKVFLECVQDMDHENMFWYRQDPGLGLRLIYFSYDVKMKEKGDIPEGYSVSREKKERFSLILESASTNQTSMYLCASRGVSEQYFGPGTRLTVT.

In its sample, this clone was seen once. The J gene is TRBJ1-6, the V gene TRBV18; the match to TRBD1 covers 7 bases. The CDR3 extends over 16 amino acids. With V trimmed by 4 bases and J by 4 bases, 7 bases remained unmatched. Germline CDR1 KGHSH, CDR2 LQKENI. CDR3 region: CASSRRTGEYNSPLHF. CDR3 DNA sequence: TGTGCCAGCTCACGACGGACAGGAGAATATAATTCACCCCTCCACTTT.

This clone was seen only once. The rearrangement links TRBV9 to TRBJ2-1; tentatively, D is TRBD2 (6 bases). The CDR3 loop spans 13 amino acids. The V gene lost 4 bases and the J gene lost 5 bases, with 10 bases spanning the gap. Germline-derived CDR1 and CDR2 are SGDLS and YYNGEE. CDR3 loop: CASSSGTHNEQFF. The CDR3 DNA follows: TGTGCCAGCAGCTCCGGGACTCACAATGAGCAGTTCTTC.

The chain carries TRBV10-1 and TRBJ1-1; possibly TRBD1 for D (5 bases). V lost 0 bases and J 3 bases, leaving 8 bases between the germline ends. CDR1 WNHNN and CDR2 SYGVQD come from the germline V gene (reference sequence). The CDR3 length is 14 residues. The CDR3 here is CASSESRQYTEAFF. The CDR3 DNA is TGCGCCAGCAGTGAGTCCCGACAGTACACTGAAGCTTTCTTT.

This clone was observed a few times. CDR3 sequence (DNA): TGTGCCAGCAGCGACGGACAGGCCTCCAATCAGCCCCAGCATTTT. This translates into CASSDGQASNQPQHF. The rearrangement uses TRBV13 and TRBJ1-5; 7 nucleotides align to TRBD1. Losses at the gene ends were 5 bases for V and 3 bases for J; bases not matched to a gene: 7. CDR1 is PRHDT, CDR2 FYEKMQ, per germline (reference sequence). CDR3 length: 15 amino acids.

This chain links TRBV6-1 with TRBJ2-1, with D perhaps TRBD2 (6 bases). This CDR3 comprises 14 residues. V was trimmed by 7 bases and J by 6 bases, leaving 16 bases between them. Per germline, CDR1 MNHNS and CDR2 SASEGT. CDR3 in DNA: TGTGCCAGCACCACGGGGGAATTGGGCAATGAGCAGTTCTTC. It yields the protein CASTTGELGNEQFF.

This clone was detected only a few times. J is TRBJ1-1 and V is TRBV7-2, with TRBD1 as a possible D gene (5 bases). Per germline, CDR1 SGHTA and CDR2 FQGNSA. V lost 1 base and J 3 bases, leaving 6 bases between the germline ends. The CDR3 is 13 amino acids. The CDR3 nucleotides read TGTGCCAGCAGCTTAGGGGGGGACACTGAAGCTTTCTTT. The encoded protein is CASSLGGDTEAFF.

This sequence joins TRBV7-2 and TRBJ1-3; 8 nucleotides agree with TRBD1. The length of the CDR3 is 15 residues. V trimming: 1 base; J trimming: 4 bases; junction bases outside the gene matches: 3. The germline CDR1 and CDR2 sequences are SGHTA and FQGNSA. The CDR3 here is CASSLESGGGNTIYF. The CDR3 DNA follows: TGTGCCAGCAGCTTAGAGTCAGGGGGCGGAAACACCATATATTTT.

The CDR3 region has the DNA TGTGCCAGCAGTTACTCAGGAGGGGTTAACTATGGCTACACCTTC. It yields the protein CASSYSGGVNYGYTF. The J gene is TRBJ1-2, the V gene TRBV6-5; possible D gene TRBD1, 5 bases. Germline CDR1 reads MNHEY; CDR2 reads SVGAGI. This CDR3 contains 15 residues. V shed 0 bases and J shed 1 base, with 9 bases lying between them.